This is a list of T cell receptor beta chains from one sample in a study of CD8+ T cells in alopecia areata. Sequencing was performed with immunoSEQ multiplex PCR; in TCRdb, only in-frame clones are kept and a portion is missing. The table records about 130,000 clones, nearly 55% of them present only once. Sequencing was performed on CD8+ T cells sorted from blood, taken at week 4, from a patient treated with tofacitinib. The receptors stem from a human donor with alopecia areata. The CDR3 runs from the conserved cysteine through the conserved F or W. D genes are given only for firm matches. Clone size is stated in some rows and not others, as once, few, many or a class when expanded.

-	TRBJ1-5	TRBV29-1	once	TGCAGCGTGGCCGTAGATAGCAATCAGCCCCAGCATTTT	CSVAVDSNQPQHF
TRBD2	TRBJ2-1	TRBV14	few	TGTGCCAGCAGCGGTGGGAGCGGGGGGGCCTTGGGTGAGCAGTTCTTC	CASSGGSGGALGEQFF
-	TRBJ1-2	TRBV13	-	TGTGCCAGCAGCCCAGAACTGGGGCTTCGTTATGGCTACACCTTC	CASSPELGLRYGYTF
-	TRBJ2-5	TRBV5-4	-	TGTGCCAGCAGCGCATACCGGGACAATCCGCAAGAGACCCAGTACTTC	CASSAYRDNPQETQYF
-	TRBJ2-7	TRBV10-3	few	TGTGCCATCAGTGCTGAGGGGCTCGAGCAGTACTTC	CAISAEGLEQYF
TRBD1	TRBJ2-1	TRBV2	-	TGTGCCAGCAGTGAGGACAGGGGGAAGCAGTTCTTC	CASSEDRGKQFF
-	TRBJ2-5	TRBV7-9	-	TGTGCCAGCAGCCCCCGGGACAATGAAGAGACCCAGTACTTC	CASSPRDNEETQYF
-	TRBJ2-1	TRBV14	few	TGTGCCAGCAGCCATTTCCTCGGGCCGGGAGACAATGAGCAGTTCTTC	CASSHFLGPGDNEQFF
-	TRBJ2-1	TRBV7-8	-	TGTGCCAGCAGCTTAACTGAGCAGTTCTTC	CASSLTEQFF
-	TRBJ1-2	TRBV30	-	TGTGCCTGGAGTCTGGGGGGTCGAGATGGCTACACCTTC	CAWSLGGRDGYTF
-	TRBJ1-2	TRBV27	-	TGTGCCAGCAGTTTGGGACCTTGGTATGGCTACACCTTC	CASSLGPWYGYTF
TRBD1	TRBJ2-4	TRBV7-9	-	TGTGCCAGCAGCCCGAGACAGGGGGCCAAAAACATTCAGTACTTC	CASSPRQGAKNIQYF
-	TRBJ1-4	TRBV7-9	few	TGTGCCAGCAGCTTAACGGCGGAAAAACTGTTTTTT	CASSLTAEKLFF
TRBD2	TRBJ2-1	TRBV29-1	-	TGCAGCGTTGAAGATACAGGTCGGGGACTAGCGAATGAGCAGTTCTTC	CSVEDTGRGLANEQFF
-	TRBJ2-1	TRBV4-1	few	TGCGCCAGCAGCCAGGGACTTTACAATGAGCAGTTCTTC	CASSQGLYNEQFF
-	TRBJ1-2	TRBV29-1	-	TGCAGCGTTGGGGACGGCTATGGCTACACCTTC	CSVGDGYGYTF
TRBD1	TRBJ2-2	TRBV29-1	-	TGCAGCGTTGCAGGACAGGGGGCATCCGGGGAGCTGTTTTTT	CSVAGQGASGELFF